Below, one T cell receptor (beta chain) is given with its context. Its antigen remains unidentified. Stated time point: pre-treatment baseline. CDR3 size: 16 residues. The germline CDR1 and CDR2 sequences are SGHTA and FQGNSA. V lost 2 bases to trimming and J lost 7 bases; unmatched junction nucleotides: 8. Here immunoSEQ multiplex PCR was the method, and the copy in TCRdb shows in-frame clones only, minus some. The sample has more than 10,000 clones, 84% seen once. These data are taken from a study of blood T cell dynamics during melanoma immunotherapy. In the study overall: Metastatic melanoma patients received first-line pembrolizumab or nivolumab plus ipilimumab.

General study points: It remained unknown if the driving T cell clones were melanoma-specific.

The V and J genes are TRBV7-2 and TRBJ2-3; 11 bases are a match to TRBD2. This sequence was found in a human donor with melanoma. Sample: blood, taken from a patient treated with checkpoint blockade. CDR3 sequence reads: CASSLMLAGGLYTQYF. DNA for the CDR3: TGTGCCAGCAGCTTAATGTTAGCGGGGGGGCTGTATACGCAGTATTTT.